The clone carrying this TCR beta chain turned up a few times. No antigen is known for it. Clones were read by immunoSEQ multiplex PCR, and TCRdb kept only the in-frame ones, dropping some. The sample shows around 80,000 clones, roughly 79% of them seen only once. V shed 4 bases and J shed 1 base, with 10 bases lying between them. Germline loops: CDR1 MGHRA, CDR2 YSYEKL. This CDR3 contains 14 residues. This specimen comes from a study of radiotherapy plus CTLA-4 blockade in lung cancer. Points from the study as a whole: In blood, early T cell clone dynamics reportedly predicted response best, together with interferon-beta.

The chain has TRBV4-1 and TRBJ2-5, with a possible D match to TRBD1 (6 bases). The sample was peripheral blood, taken from a patient treated with radiotherapy plus ipilimumab. This clonotype was sampled from a human donor with non-small cell lung cancer whose response to radiotherapy plus ipilimumab could not be evaluated. Some clones in this sample may be carry-over from other donors' samples. The CDR3 coding sequence is TGCGCCAGCAGCCTTCGGACAGTCCAAGAGACCCAGTACTTC. Residues: CASSLRTVQETQYF.